The T cell receptor (beta chain) described here comes from a study of OX40 agonist ivuxolimab in advanced cancers. On the study more broadly: Ivuxolimab, an agonistic anti-OX40 (CD134) antibody, was given to patients.

Generated by immunoSEQ multiplex PCR, the TCRdb table keeps only in-frame clones and is missing some. The sample shows 60,000 to 80,000 clones, roughly 84% of them seen only once. The CDR3 totals 16 residues. The germline V gene encodes CDR1 MDHEN and CDR2 SYDVKM. V shed 3 bases and J 5 bases; nucleotides not matched to a gene: 11. The chain recombines TRBV28 with TRBJ2-3; TRBD2 agrees at 7 bases. The specimen comprised CD4+ or CD8+ T cells sorted from blood, sampled in a trial of the OX40 agonist ivuxolimab. The sequence derives from an adult with an advanced solid tumor such as melanoma, head and neck, liver or kidney cancer. This CDR3 reads CASSLVAGSGGDTQYF. For the CDR3, the DNA is TGTGCCAGCAGTTTGGTAGCGGGCTCGGGGGGAGATACGCAGTATTTT.